Listed here are 30 T cell receptor beta chains from one sample, sequenced in a study of control samples from healthy donors and cancer patients. The table came from immunoSEQ multiplex PCR; TCRdb's copy has only in-frame clones and leaves some out. The data contain around 100,000 clones, approximately 86% of them singletons. The sequencing sample was made of blood. Receptor source: a man aged 30 to 39 in good health.

This CDR3 reads CASSFSGTSGSNEQFF. The CDR3 DNA reads TGTGCCAGCAGCTTTTCCGGGACTAGCGGGAGCAATGAGCAGTTCTTC. This chain joins TRBV7-2 and TRBJ2-1; 14 bases map to TRBD2. CDR3 length equals 16 residues. The germline CDR1 and CDR2 sequences are SGHTA and FQGNSA. V dropped 3 bases and J dropped 6; count of bases not matched to a gene: 4. The whole variable domain, filled in from reference TRBV7-2 and TRBJ2-1, reads GAGVSQSPSNKVTEKGKDVELRCDPISGHTALYWYRQSLGQGLEFLIYFQGNSAPDKSGLPSDRFSAERTGGSVSTLTIQRTQQEDSAVYLCASSFSGTSGSNEQFFGPGTRLTVL.

The chain joins TRBV7-9 to TRBJ1-4, with D unresolved. This CDR3 spans 15 amino acids. V lost 4 bases, J lost 5 bases, and 14 bases lay in between. Germline CDR1 and CDR2: SEHNR and FQNEAQ (reference sequence). The DNA for the CDR3 is TGTGCCAGCAGCTGGGCCGGGGAAACAAATGAAAAACTGTTTTTT. This codes for CASSWAGETNEKLFF. Looking up the rest from reference TRBV7-9 and TRBJ1-4 gives the full variable domain: DTGVSQNPRHKITKRGQNVTFRCDPISEHNRLYWYRQTLGQGPEFLTYFQNEAQLEKSRLLSDRFSAERPKGSFSTLEIQRTEQGDSAMYLCASSWAGETNEKLFFGSGTQLSVL.

For this clone: The same CDR3 can be traced to other DNA sequences in this sample. The rearrangement links TRBV9 to TRBJ1-1; perhaps TRBD1 as D (5 bases). The CDR3 contains 12 residues. Germline CDR1 is SGDLS and CDR2 is YYNGEE. V was clipped by 0 bases and J by 7 bases, with 7 bases between them. CDR3: CASSVVTGEAFF. The CDR3 DNA reads as TGTGCCAGCAGCGTAGTTACAGGTGAAGCTTTCTTT.

The chain combines TRBV5-4 with TRBJ1-2, with D possibly being TRBD1 (5 bases). The CDR3 is made up of 16 amino acids. V gave up 1 base and J gave up 7 bases, with 20 bases separating them. Germline-derived CDR1 and CDR2 are SGHNT and YYREEE (reference sequence). CDR3 region: CASSLQGAGSGFGYTF. For the CDR3, the DNA is TGTGCCAGCAGCTTGCAGGGCGCAGGATCGGGTTTTGGCTACACCTTC.

V usage is TRBV10-3 and J usage is TRBJ2-1; 11 bases line up with TRBD2. Unmatched junction bases numbered 3, after V lost 5 bases and J lost 6 bases. The CDR3 is 14 residues long. Germline CDR1 ENHRY, CDR2 SYGVKD. The CDR3 protein is CAISLTSGSNEQFF. The CDR3 bases are TGTGCCATCAGTTTAACTAGCGGGAGCAATGAGCAGTTCTTC.

J is TRBJ1-1 and V is TRBV9; D remains ambiguous. Trimming shortened V by 4 bases and J by 1 base, and 8 bases separated the two germline ends. This CDR3 is built from 13 residues. Germline lookup yields CDR1 SGDLS and CDR2 YYNGEE. CDR3 nucleotides: TGTGCCAGCAGCCTACGACAGAACACTGAAGCTTTCTTT. The encoded protein is CASSLRQNTEAFF. The full variable domain, its missing parts supplied by reference TRBV9 and TRBJ1-1, is DSGVTQTPKHLITATGQRVTLRCSPRSGDLSVYWYQQSLDQGLQFLIQYYNGEERAKGNILERFSAQQFPDLHSELNLSSLELGDSALYFCASSLRQNTEAFFGQGTRLTVV.

The rearrangement uses TRBV7-3 and TRBJ2-5; 11 bases match TRBD2. With 2 bases clipped from V and 4 bases from J, the junction kept 6 bases outside the gene matches. CDR3 length: 16 amino acids. The germline V gene has CDR1 SGHTA and CDR2 FQGTGA. CDR3 sequence: CASSLSVAGGPETQYF. CDR3 coding DNA: TGTGCCAGCAGCTTATCAGTAGCGGGAGGGCCAGAGACCCAGTACTTC.

The J gene is TRBJ1-2, the V gene TRBV6-1; D possibly corresponds to TRBD1 (5 bases). Germline lookup yields CDR1 MNHNS and CDR2 SASEGT. The CDR3 loop spans 15 amino acids. V gave up 0 bases and J gave up 4 bases, with 12 bases separating them. The CDR3 protein is CASSEAGGRLYGYTF. Here the CDR3 DNA reads TGTGCCAGCAGTGAAGCGGGGGGGAGACTCTATGGCTACACCTTC.

This chain uses TRBV4-1 with TRBJ1-2; weak D call: TRBD1 (5 bases). The V gene's germline CDR1 is MGHRA and CDR2 YSYEKL. V lost 4 bases to trimming and J lost 2 bases, with 11 bases between them. The CDR3 has 14 residues. CDR3 region: CASSRQRSNYGYTF. Written as DNA, the CDR3 is TGCGCCAGCAGCCGACAGAGGTCCAACTATGGCTACACCTTC.

For the CDR3, the DNA is TGCGCCAGCAGCTTTATAGCGGGAGGCCTCTACGAGCAGTACTTC. Amino acid sequence: CASSFIAGGLYEQYF. The chain is built from TRBV5-1 and TRBJ2-7; 10 positions match TRBD2. The CDR3 length is 15 residues. The V gene end was trimmed by 2 bases and the J gene end by 3 bases; junction bases not matched to a gene: 5. CDR1 is SGHRS and CDR2 is YFSETQ in the germline V gene.

The chain links TRBV29-1 to TRBJ2-7, with TRBD2 identical over 7 bases. Trimming took 6 bases from V and 5 from J; bases not matched to a gene: 7. CDR3 length equals 12 residues. Germline lookup yields CDR1 SQVTM and CDR2 ANQGSEA. CDR3 protein: CSVGLDSHEQYF. The CDR3 region has the DNA TGCAGCGTCGGACTAGATTCGCACGAGCAGTACTTC.

The chain is built from TRBV7-9 and TRBJ2-1; weak D call: TRBD2 (5 bases). The CDR3 runs to 13 residues. Germline lookup yields CDR1 SEHNR and CDR2 FQNEAQ (reference sequence). V lost 3 bases, J lost 9 bases, and 12 bases lay in between. CDR3 bases: TGTGCCAGCAGCTTTTATGAGGCGGGTGAGCAGTTCTTC. Protein product: CASSFYEAGEQFF.

The chain uses TRBV4-3 and TRBJ1-2; TRBD1 matches 9 bases. Germline V CDR1 and CDR2: LGHNA, YSLEER. V lost 4 bases to trimming and J lost 3 bases; unmatched junction nucleotides: 12. This CDR3 comprises 17 residues. The CDR3 here is CASSPGQGGFGDYGYTF. The DNA for the CDR3 is TGCGCCAGCAGCCCGGGACAGGGTGGCTTTGGAGACTATGGCTACACCTTC.

The gene calls are TRBV2 and TRBJ2-7; the D is unclear. Trimming took 2 bases from V and 2 from J, leaving 10 bases between them. Germline assignment: CDR1 SNHLY and CDR2 FYNNEI. The CDR3 contains 14 residues. CDR3 amino acids: CASSESQVTYEQYF. DNA of the CDR3: TGTGCCAGCAGTGAATCGCAGGTGACCTACGAGCAGTACTTC.

The CDR3 region is CASRQGSDTQYF. The CDR3 DNA sequence: TGTGCCAGCAGACAGGGTTCAGATACGCAGTATTTT. This chain joins TRBV28 and TRBJ2-3; maybe TRBD1 (6 bases). The V end was cut by 6 bases, the J end by 4 bases, with 8 bases between. Germline assignment: CDR1 MDHEN and CDR2 SYDVKM. This CDR3 spans 12 amino acids.

V usage is TRBV7-2 and J usage is TRBJ2-2, with 8 nucleotides matching TRBD2. Germline CDR1 reads SGHTA; CDR2 reads FQGNSA. V lost 2 bases and J lost 0; bases outside the gene matches: 2. CDR3 length equals 16 residues. The CDR3 loop is CASSLTGRANTGELFF. CDR3 DNA: TGTGCCAGCAGCTTAACCGGGAGGGCGAACACCGGGGAGCTGTTTTTT.

The chain's CDR3 is CASRKKRVQPQHF. DNA of the CDR3: TGTGCCAGCAGAAAAAAACGGGTTCAGCCCCAGCATTTT. The V call is TRBV6-4, the J call TRBJ1-5; D is ambiguous. V lost 6 bases to trimming and J lost 6 bases, with 12 bases between them. Per germline, CDR1 MRHNA and CDR2 SNTAGT. The CDR3 extends over 13 amino acids.

The CDR3 DNA reads as TGTGCCAGCAGTCTCCGGCAGCCCAGCACAGATACGCAGTATTTT. Translating gives CASSLRQPSTDTQYF. The rearrangement links TRBV27 to TRBJ2-3, with unresolved D. In germline, CDR1 is MNHEY, CDR2 SMNVEV (reference sequence). The CDR3 covers 15 residues. V was clipped by 5 bases and J by 0 bases, with 12 bases between them.

This chain's CDR3 is CAREGRDREKGNYGYTF. CDR3 coding DNA: TGTGCCCGGGAGGGGCGGGACAGGGAGAAGGGTAACTATGGCTACACCTTC. V usage is TRBV2 and J usage is TRBJ1-2, with 9 bases that match TRBD1. The CDR3 sequence is 17 residues long. J lost 1 base, V lost 11 bases, and 17 bases had no gene match. In germline, CDR1 is SNHLY, CDR2 FYNNEI.

The chain employs TRBV6-6 and TRBJ1-3; a weak D match, TRBD1 (6 bases). V was pared by 2 bases and J by 0 bases, with 8 bases between. Germline V gene lookup returns CDR1 MNHNY and CDR2 SVGAGI (reference sequence). The CDR3 has 15 residues. Here the CDR3 reads CASSYQGSSGNTIYF. CDR3 in DNA: TGTGCCAGCAGTTACCAGGGGAGCTCTGGAAACACCATATATTTT.

The chain employs TRBV5-1 and TRBJ1-4; D not resolved. CDR3 size: 13 residues. Trimming stripped 3 bases from V and 0 bases from J, with 3 bases between. Per the germline V gene, CDR1 is SGHRS and CDR2 is YFSETQ. As DNA, the CDR3 is TGCGCCAGCAGCTCCTCAACTAATGAAAAACTGTTTTTT. Amino acids: CASSSSTNEKLFF.

With regard to this clone: Other nucleotide sequences from this sample produce the same CDR3. This chain uses TRBV7-3 with TRBJ2-3, with 12 bases matching TRBD2. Trimming took 2 bases from V and 4 from J; bases not matched to a gene: 1. The length of the CDR3 is 15 residues. CDR1 is SGHTA, CDR2 FQGTGA, per germline. CDR3 sequence: CASSLLAGGADTQYF. The DNA of the CDR3 is TGTGCCAGCAGCTTACTAGCGGGAGGGGCAGATACGCAGTATTTT.

This clone has a handful of counts. The chain recombines TRBV18 with TRBJ1-5; D not certain. With 3 bases removed from V and 3 bases from J, the gap between germline ends came to 9 bases. Germline CDR1 reads KGHSH; CDR2 reads LQKENI. The CDR3 spans 14 residues. In DNA, the CDR3 is TGTGCCAGCTCACCGGGCCGCAACAATCAGCCCCAGCATTTT. It encodes CASSPGRNNQPQHF.

The V call is TRBV24-1, the J call TRBJ2-3, with a tentative D call TRBD1 (6 bases). Germline values: CDR1 KGHDR, CDR2 SFDVKD. The CDR3 is made up of 16 amino acids. V dropped 2 bases and J dropped 2 bases, with 13 bases sitting between them. This CDR3 reads CATSDSLGTLTDTQYF. The CDR3 DNA reads as TGTGCCACCAGTGATTCCCTCGGGACACTCACAGATACGCAGTATTTT.

This clone was recorded only once. This chain links TRBV6-2 or TRBV6-3 with TRBJ2-4; 7 bases match TRBD1. Germline CDR1 reads MNHEY; CDR2 reads SVGEGT. The CDR3 runs to 18 residues. The trim removed 6 bases at V and 8 bases at J, leaving 22 bases unmatched. The CDR3 protein is CASSLGIDRAPYSDIQYF. CDR3 bases: TGTGCCAGCAGCCTTGGGATCGACAGGGCCCCCTATTCGGACATTCAGTACTTC.

V and J are TRBV10-3 and TRBJ2-3; 7 bases map to TRBD1. The V and J ends lost 10 bases and 2 bases, in that order; junction bases with no gene match: 18. The CDR3 is made up of 17 amino acids. Germline CDR1 reads ENHRY; CDR2 reads SYGVKD. The CDR3 sequence is CANHEVQGVRATDTQYF. The CDR3 bases are TGTGCCAATCATGAAGTCCAGGGGGTAAGAGCCACAGATACGCAGTATTTT.

This clone was detected once. The CDR3 bases are TGTGCCAGCAGCCTGGGACTAGCGGGAGGGAATGAGCAGTTCTTC. Its protein is CASSLGLAGGNEQFF. The chain is built from TRBV7-3 and TRBJ2-1; 16 bases agree with TRBD2. The CDR3 is 15 amino acids. The germline CDR1 and CDR2 sequences are SGHTA and FQGTGA. J gave up 7 bases and V 5 bases, and 2 bases lay outside the gene matches.

V usage is TRBV19 and J usage is TRBJ1-2; 8 positions match TRBD1. The CDR3 totals 15 residues. The V segment lost 6 bases and the J segment 8 bases; nucleotides outside the gene matches: 14. Germline lookup yields CDR1 LNHDA and CDR2 SQIVND (reference sequence). The CDR3, as DNA: TGTGCCAGTAGCCCTGACTTGACAGGGGTGAGCGGCTACACCTTC. It translates to CASSPDLTGVSGYTF.

This chain links TRBV6-2 or TRBV6-3 with TRBJ1-5, with D possibly being TRBD1 (5 bases). CDR1 and CDR2 (germline): MNHEY, SVGEGT. CDR3 length equals 15 residues. Trimming stripped 5 bases from V and 2 bases from J, with 13 bases between. CDR3 coding DNA: TGTGCCAGCAGTGACCAGGGTAGTGGCAATCAGCCCCAGCATTTT. Its protein product is CASSDQGSGNQPQHF.

This clone appeared a few times. This chain joins TRBV14 and TRBJ1-1; 7 nucleotides line up with TRBD1. V shed 4 bases and J 1 base; nucleotides not matched to a gene: 15. The CDR3 length is 18 residues. Germline CDR1 and CDR2: SGHDN and FVKESK. The CDR3 DNA is TGTGCCAGCAGCCCCCTCATTAGACAGGGTAGGGCGAACACTGAAGCTTTCTTT. This gives the protein CASSPLIRQGRANTEAFF.